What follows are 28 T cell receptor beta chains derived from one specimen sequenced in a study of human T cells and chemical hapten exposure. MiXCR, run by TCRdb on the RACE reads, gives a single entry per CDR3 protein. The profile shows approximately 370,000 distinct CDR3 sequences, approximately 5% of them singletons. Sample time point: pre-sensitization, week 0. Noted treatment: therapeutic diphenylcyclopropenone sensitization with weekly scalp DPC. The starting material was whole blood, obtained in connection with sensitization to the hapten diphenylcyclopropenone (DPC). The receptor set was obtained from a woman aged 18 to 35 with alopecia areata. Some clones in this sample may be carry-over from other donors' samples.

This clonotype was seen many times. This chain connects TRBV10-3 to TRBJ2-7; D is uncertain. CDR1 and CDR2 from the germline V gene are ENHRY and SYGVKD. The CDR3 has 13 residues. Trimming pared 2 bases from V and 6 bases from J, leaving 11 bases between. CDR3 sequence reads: CAISEGRAVEQYF. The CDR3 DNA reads TGTGCCATCAGTGAGGGGCGCGCCGTCGAGCAGTACTTC.

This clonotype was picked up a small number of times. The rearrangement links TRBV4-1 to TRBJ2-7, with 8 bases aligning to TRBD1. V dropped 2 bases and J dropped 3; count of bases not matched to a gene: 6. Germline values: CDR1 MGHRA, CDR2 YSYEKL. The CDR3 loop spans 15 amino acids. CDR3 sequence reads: CASSQPGQAFYEQYF. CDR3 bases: TGCGCCAGCAGCCAACCGGGACAGGCGTTCTACGAGCAGTACTTC.

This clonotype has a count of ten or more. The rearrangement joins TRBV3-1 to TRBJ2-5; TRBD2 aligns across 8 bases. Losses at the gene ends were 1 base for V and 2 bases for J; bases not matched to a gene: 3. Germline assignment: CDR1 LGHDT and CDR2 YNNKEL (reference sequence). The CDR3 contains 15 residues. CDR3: CASSQGTGGQETQYF. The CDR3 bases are TGTGCCAGCAGCCAAGGAACGGGGGGGCAAGAGACCCAGTACTTC.

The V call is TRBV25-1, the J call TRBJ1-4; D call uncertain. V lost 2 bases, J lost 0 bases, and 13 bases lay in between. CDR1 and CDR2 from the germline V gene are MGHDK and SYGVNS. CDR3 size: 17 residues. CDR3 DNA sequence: TGTGCCAGCAGTGAACACCCGGCGGCCGCAACTAATGAAAAACTGTTTTTT. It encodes CASSEHPAAATNEKLFF.

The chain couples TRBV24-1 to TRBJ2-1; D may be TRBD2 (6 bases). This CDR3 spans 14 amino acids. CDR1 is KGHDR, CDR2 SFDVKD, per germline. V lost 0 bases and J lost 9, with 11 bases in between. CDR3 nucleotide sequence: TGTGCCACCAGTGATTTGCAGGCCGGGAGTGAGCAGTTCTTC. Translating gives CATSDLQAGSEQFF.

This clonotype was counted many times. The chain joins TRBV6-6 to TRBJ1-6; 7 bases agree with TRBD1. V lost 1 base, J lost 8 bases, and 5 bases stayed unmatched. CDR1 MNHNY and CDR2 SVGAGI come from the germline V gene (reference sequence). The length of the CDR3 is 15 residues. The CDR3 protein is CASSYFRDRDSPLHF. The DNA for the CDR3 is TGTGCCAGCAGTTACTTCCGGGACAGAGATTCACCCCTCCACTTT.

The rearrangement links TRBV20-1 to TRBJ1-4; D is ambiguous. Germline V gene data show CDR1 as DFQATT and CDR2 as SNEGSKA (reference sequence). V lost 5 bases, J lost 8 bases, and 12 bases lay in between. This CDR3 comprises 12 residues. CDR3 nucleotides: TGCAGTGCTCGGGCCCTTGAAGAAAAACTGTTTTTT. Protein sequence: CSARALEEKLFF.

The CDR3 is CASSLNPWGTDTQYF. Written as DNA, the CDR3 is TGCGCCAGCAGCTTAAACCCCTGGGGCACAGATACGCAGTATTTT. This chain joins TRBV5-1 and TRBJ2-3; D unresolved. Trimming removed 2 bases at V and 1 base at J, with 11 bases between. The germline V gene encodes CDR1 SGHRS and CDR2 YFSETQ. The CDR3 extends over 15 amino acids.

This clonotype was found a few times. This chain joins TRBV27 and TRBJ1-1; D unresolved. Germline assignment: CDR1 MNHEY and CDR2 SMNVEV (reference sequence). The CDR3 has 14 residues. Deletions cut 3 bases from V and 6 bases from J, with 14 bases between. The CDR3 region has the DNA TGTGCCAGCAGTTTGGGATGGGGTAAGGCTGAAGCTTTCTTT. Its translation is CASSLGWGKAEAFF.

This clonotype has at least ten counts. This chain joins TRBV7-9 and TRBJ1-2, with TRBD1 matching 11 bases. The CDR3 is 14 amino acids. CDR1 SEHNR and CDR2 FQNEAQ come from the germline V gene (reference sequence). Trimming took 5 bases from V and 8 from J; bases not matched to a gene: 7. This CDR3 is CASSPGQGAGGYTF. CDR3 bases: TGTGCCAGCAGCCCCGGACAGGGGGCGGGCGGCTACACCTTC.

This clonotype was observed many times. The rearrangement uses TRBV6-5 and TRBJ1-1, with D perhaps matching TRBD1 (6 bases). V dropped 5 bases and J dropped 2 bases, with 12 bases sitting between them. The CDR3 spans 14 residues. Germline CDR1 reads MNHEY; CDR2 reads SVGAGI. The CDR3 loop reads CASSVGTLNTEAFF. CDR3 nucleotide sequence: TGTGCCAGCAGTGTCGGGACACTAAACACTGAAGCTTTCTTT.

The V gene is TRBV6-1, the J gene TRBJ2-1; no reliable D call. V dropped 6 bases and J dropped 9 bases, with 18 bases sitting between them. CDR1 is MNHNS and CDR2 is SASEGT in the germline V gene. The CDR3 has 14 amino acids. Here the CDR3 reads CASSRLWDVSEQFF. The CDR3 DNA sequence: TGTGCCAGCAGCCGACTCTGGGATGTGAGTGAGCAGTTCTTC.

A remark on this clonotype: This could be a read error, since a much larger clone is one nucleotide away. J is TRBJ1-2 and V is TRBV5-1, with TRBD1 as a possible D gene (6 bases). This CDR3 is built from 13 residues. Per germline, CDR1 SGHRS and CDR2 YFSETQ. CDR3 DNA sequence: TGCGCCAGCAGCGCGGACAGCAGCTATGGCTGCACCTTC. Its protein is CASSADSSYGCTF.

CDR3 residues: CASTETREETQYF. The CDR3 bases are TGTGCCAGCACAGAGACTAGAGAAGAGACCCAGTACTTC. The chain uses TRBV2 and TRBJ2-5, with D possibly being TRBD2 (6 bases). Trimming took 7 bases from V and 3 from J, leaving 12 bases between them. This CDR3 contains 13 residues. Germline V gene sequence: CDR1 SNHLY, CDR2 FYNNEI.

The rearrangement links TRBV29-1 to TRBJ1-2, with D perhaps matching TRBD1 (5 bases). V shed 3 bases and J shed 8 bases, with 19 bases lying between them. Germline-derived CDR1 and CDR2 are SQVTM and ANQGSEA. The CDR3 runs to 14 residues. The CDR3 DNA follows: TGCAGCGTTGAGTATCCAGGGCGAAAGGGCGGCTACACCTTC. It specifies CSVEYPGRKGGYTF.

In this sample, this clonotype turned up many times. Here the CDR3 reads CASSYVRELPQHF. The CDR3, as DNA: TGTGCCAGCAGTTACGTGAGGGAATTGCCCCAGCATTTT. This sequence joins TRBV6-2 or TRBV6-3 and TRBJ1-5; D is unclear. Deletions cut 2 bases from V and 9 bases from J, with 11 bases between. Germline CDR1 reads MNHEY; CDR2 reads SVGEGT. There are 13 residues in the CDR3.

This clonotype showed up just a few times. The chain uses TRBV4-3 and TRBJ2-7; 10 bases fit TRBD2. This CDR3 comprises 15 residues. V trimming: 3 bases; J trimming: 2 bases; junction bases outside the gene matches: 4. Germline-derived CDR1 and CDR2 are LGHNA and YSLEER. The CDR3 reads CASSHQRGGTYEQYF. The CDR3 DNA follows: TGCGCCAGCAGCCATCAGCGGGGGGGTACCTACGAGCAGTACTTC.

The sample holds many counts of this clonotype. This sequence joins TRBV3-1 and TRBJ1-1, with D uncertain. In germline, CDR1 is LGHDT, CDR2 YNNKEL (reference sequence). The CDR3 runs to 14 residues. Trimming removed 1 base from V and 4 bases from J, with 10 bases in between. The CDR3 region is CASSQGGGRTEAFF. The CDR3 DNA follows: TGTGCCAGCAGCCAAGGGGGAGGCCGCACTGAAGCTTTCTTT.

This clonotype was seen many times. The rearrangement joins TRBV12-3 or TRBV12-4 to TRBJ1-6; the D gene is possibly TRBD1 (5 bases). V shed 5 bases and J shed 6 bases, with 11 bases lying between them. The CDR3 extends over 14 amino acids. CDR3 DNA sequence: TGTGCCAGCAGTCCAGGGTTACTTAATTCACCCCTCCACTTT. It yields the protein CASSPGLLNSPLHF.

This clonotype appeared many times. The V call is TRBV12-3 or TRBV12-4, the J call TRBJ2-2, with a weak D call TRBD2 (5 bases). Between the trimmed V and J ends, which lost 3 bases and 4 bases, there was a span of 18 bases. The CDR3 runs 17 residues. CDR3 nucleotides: TGTGCCAGCAGTTTTCTCTCGGACCGGGGTTTCACCGGGGAGCTGTTTTTT. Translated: CASSFLSDRGFTGELFF.

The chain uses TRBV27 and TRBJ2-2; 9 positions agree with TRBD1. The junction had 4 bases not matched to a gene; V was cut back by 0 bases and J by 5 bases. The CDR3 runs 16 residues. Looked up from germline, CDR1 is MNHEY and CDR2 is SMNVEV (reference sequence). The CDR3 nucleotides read TGTGCCAGCAGTTTATCGGGACAGGGAGAGACCGGGGAGCTGTTTTTT. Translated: CASSLSGQGETGELFF.

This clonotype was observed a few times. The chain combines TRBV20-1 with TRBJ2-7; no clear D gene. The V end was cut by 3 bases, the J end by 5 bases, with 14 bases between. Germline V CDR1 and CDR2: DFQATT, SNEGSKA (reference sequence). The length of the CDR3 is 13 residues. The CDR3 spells CSASMRKENEQYF. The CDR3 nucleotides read TGCAGTGCTAGTATGAGGAAGGAAAACGAGCAGTACTTC.

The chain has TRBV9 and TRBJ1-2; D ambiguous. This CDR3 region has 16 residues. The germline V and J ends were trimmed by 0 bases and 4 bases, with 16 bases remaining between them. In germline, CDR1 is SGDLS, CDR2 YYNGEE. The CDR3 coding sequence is TGTGCCAGCAGCGTAGAAGTCAAGGGAATAAGCTATGGCTACACCTTC. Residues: CASSVEVKGISYGYTF.

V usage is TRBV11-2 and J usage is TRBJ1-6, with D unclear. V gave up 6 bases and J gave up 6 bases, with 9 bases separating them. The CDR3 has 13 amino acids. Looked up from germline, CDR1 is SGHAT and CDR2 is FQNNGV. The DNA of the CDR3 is TGTGCCAGCAGTTTTGATCCTAATTCACCCCTCCACTTT. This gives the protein CASSFDPNSPLHF.

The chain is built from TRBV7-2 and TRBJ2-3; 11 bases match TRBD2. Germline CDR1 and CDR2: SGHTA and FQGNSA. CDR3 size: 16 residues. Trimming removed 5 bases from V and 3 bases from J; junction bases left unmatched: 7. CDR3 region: CASSELAGARTDTQYF. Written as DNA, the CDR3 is TGTGCCAGCAGCGAACTAGCGGGGGCCCGGACAGATACGCAGTATTTT. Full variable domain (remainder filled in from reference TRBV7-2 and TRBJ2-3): GAGVSQSPSNKVTEKGKDVELRCDPISGHTALYWYRQSLGQGLEFLIYFQGNSAPDKSGLPSDRFSAERTGGSVSTLTIQRTQQEDSAVYLCASSELAGARTDTQYFGPGTRLTVL.

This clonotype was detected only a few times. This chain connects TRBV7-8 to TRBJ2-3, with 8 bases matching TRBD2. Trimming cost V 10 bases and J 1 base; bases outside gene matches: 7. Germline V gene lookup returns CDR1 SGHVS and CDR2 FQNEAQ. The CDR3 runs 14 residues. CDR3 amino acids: CATNRGGRTDTQYF. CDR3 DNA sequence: TGTGCCACCAACCGGGGGGGACGCACAGATACGCAGTATTTT.

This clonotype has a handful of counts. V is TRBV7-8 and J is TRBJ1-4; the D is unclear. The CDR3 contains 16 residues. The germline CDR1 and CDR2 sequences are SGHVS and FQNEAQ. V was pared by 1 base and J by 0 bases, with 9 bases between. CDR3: CASSLGTATTNEKLFF. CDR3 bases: TGTGCCAGCAGCTTAGGGACCGCTACAACTAATGAAAAACTGTTTTTT.

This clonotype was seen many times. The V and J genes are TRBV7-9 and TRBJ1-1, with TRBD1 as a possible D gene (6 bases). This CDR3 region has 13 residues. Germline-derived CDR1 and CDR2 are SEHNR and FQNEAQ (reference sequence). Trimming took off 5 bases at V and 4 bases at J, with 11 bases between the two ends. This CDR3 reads CASSHTQGTEAFF. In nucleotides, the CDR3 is TGTGCCAGCAGCCATACACAGGGCACTGAAGCTTTCTTT. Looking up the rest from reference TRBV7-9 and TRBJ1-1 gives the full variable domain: DTGVSQNPRHKITKRGQNVTFRCDPISEHNRLYWYRQTLGQGPEFLTYFQNEAQLEKSRLLSDRFSAERPKGSFSTLEIQRTEQGDSAMYLCASSHTQGTEAFFGQGTRLTVV.